The 12 T cell receptor beta chains below were found in one sample sequenced in a study of blood T cells in healthy people across ages. For the second PCR, which ran for about 7 to 11 cycles, a sample-barcoded 5' primer and a J-beta primer mix were used. TCRdb reprocessed the 5' RACE reads with MiXCR, giving one entry per CDR3 protein. The sample yields about 1.1 million distinct CDR3 sequences, approximately 38% seen once. Sequenced: blood. These TCRs come from a man younger than 35 in good health.

This clonotype was counted between two and nine times. The CDR3 DNA reads as TGCAGCGTTGACTTCGATGAAAAACTGTTTTTT. This encodes CSVDFDEKLFF. This chain links TRBV29-1 with TRBJ1-4; D uncertain. The V gene lost 3 bases and the J gene lost 6 bases, with 5 bases spanning the gap. Germline CDR1 and CDR2: SQVTM and ANQGSEA. CDR3 length equals 11 residues.

This clonotype was seen a few times. The CDR3 is CASSFILSSYEQYF. The CDR3, as DNA: TGCGCCAGCAGCTTTATTTTGAGCTCCTACGAGCAGTACTTC. The J gene is TRBJ2-7, the V gene TRBV5-1; D is ambiguous. From germline, CDR1 is SGHRS and CDR2 YFSETQ. This CDR3 is 14 amino acids long. V lost 2 bases, J lost 0 bases, and 9 bases lay in between.

This clonotype has more than one count but fewer than ten. The rearrangement joins TRBV6-2 or TRBV6-3 to TRBJ1-1, with a tentative D call TRBD1 (5 bases). The germline V and J ends were trimmed by 1 base and 4 bases, with 10 bases remaining between them. The germline V gene has CDR1 MNHEY and CDR2 SVGEGT. This CDR3 has 14 amino acids. Written as DNA, the CDR3 is TGTGCCAGCAGTTACTGGGACGGGGTCACTGAAGCTTTCTTT. This translates into CASSYWDGVTEAFF.

This clonotype was observed a handful of times. The rearrangement uses TRBV28 and TRBJ2-7, with 8 bases that match TRBD2. Germline V lookup: CDR1 MDHEN, CDR2 SYDVKM. The CDR3 is 14 residues long. V gave up 5 bases and J gave up 2 bases; unmatched junction bases: 5. The CDR3 DNA follows: TGTGCCAGCAGTCCATCAGCGGGGGCCTACGAGCAGTACTTC. Translated: CASSPSAGAYEQYF.

This clonotype was seen more than once but under ten times. The V call is TRBV19, the J call TRBJ1-2, with D perhaps matching TRBD1 (6 bases). The CDR3 has 13 residues. Germline CDR1 LNHDA, CDR2 SQIVND (reference sequence). V lost 10 bases to trimming and J lost 5 bases, with 17 bases between them. CDR3 region: CATGEGVGYGYTF. CDR3 coding DNA: TGTGCCACCGGAGAGGGGGTGGGTTATGGCTACACCTTC.

J is TRBJ2-7 and V is TRBV6-2 or TRBV6-3, with a weak D call TRBD1 (5 bases). This CDR3 has 15 amino acids. The germline CDR1 and CDR2 sequences are MNHEY and SVGEGT. V gave up 4 bases and J gave up 3 bases, with 16 bases separating them. The CDR3 bases are TGTGCCAGCAGTTCTCCACCGGACACTATCTACGAGCAGTACTTC. This translates into CASSSPPDTIYEQYF.

The chain carries TRBV6-5 and TRBJ1-1; D call uncertain. Germline values: CDR1 MNHEY, CDR2 SVGAGI. The CDR3 is 13 amino acids. Trimming left V 5 bases short and J 2 bases short, with 9 bases between. This CDR3 is CASSPKINTEAFF. The DNA of the CDR3 is TGTGCCAGCAGTCCTAAGATCAACACTGAAGCTTTCTTT.

The chain uses TRBV5-1 and TRBJ2-5, with D tentatively TRBD2 (5 bases). The V end lost 0 bases, the J end lost 3 bases, and 9 bases lay between the germline ends. The V gene's germline CDR1 is SGHRS and CDR2 YFSETQ. The CDR3 sequence is 14 residues long. CDR3 in DNA: TGCGCCAGCAGCTTGGCACTAGAGGAAGAGACCCAGTACTTC. Amino acids: CASSLALEEETQYF.

The genes are TRBV15 and TRBJ1-2; the D is unclear. The CDR3 runs to 14 residues. The germline CDR1 and CDR2 sequences are LNHNV and YYDKDF (reference sequence). V lost 0 bases and J 3 bases, leaving 8 bases between the germline ends. Written as DNA, the CDR3 is TGTGCCACCAGCAGAGATAGGACGTACTATGGCTACACCTTC. Translation: CATSRDRTYYGYTF.

This clonotype came up a few times. J is TRBJ1-1 and V is TRBV6-2 or TRBV6-3; TRBD1 agrees at 7 bases. The CDR3 runs 15 residues. The ends lost 4 bases at V and 3 bases at J; junction bases unmatched: 8. Per germline, CDR1 MNHEY and CDR2 SVGEGT. Here the CDR3 reads CASSSLGQGDTEAFF. In DNA form, the CDR3 reads TGTGCCAGCAGTTCACTCGGTCAGGGGGACACTGAAGCTTTCTTT.

This clonotype was picked up one time. A single base separates this from a much larger clone, so it may be a read error. This sequence joins TRBV20-1 and TRBJ1-2; D not resolved. From germline, CDR1 is DFQATT and CDR2 SNEGSKA (reference sequence). The CDR3 totals 12 residues. The CDR3 sequence: CSARVIDYGYTF. The CDR3 region has the DNA TGCAGTGCGAGAGTTATCGACTATGGCTACACCTTC.

This clonotype was seen a handful of times. V and J are TRBV2 and TRBJ2-2; D is unclear. Trimming stripped 3 bases from V and 5 bases from J, with 4 bases between. Germline assignment: CDR1 SNHLY and CDR2 FYNNEI. This CDR3 has 12 residues. CDR3 residues: CASSDLTGELFF. CDR3 in DNA: TGTGCCAGCAGTGACTTAACCGGGGAGCTGTTTTTT. The complete variable domain, with remaining parts taken from reference TRBV2 and TRBJ2-2, reads EPEVTQTPSHQVTQMGQEVILRCVPISNHLYFYWYRQILGQKVEFLVSFYNNEISEKSEIFDDQFSVERPDGSNFTLKIRSTKLEDSAMYFCASSDLTGELFFGEGSRLTVL.